These 3 T cell receptor beta chains originate from one sample sequenced in a study of blood T cell repertoires in COVID-19 (dated by TCRdb to about 2020). The library was obtained by the immunoSEQ multiplex PCR assay. As stored in TCRdb, this immuneACCESS dataset retains in-frame rearrangements with V and J assigned. A fraction of the clones does not appear; measured against another copy, unresolved V genes explain less than half of the discrepancy, and the remainder lacks a known reason. Counted in this sample were some 130,000 clones; roughly 84% of them appeared once. The top ten clones comprise about 17% of the sample. What was sequenced was peripheral blood. These receptors came from a woman aged 80 or older with acute or convalescent COVID-19.

V gene TRBV5-6 combines with J gene TRBJ1-2; D perhaps matches TRBD1 (6 bases). The V gene's germline CDR1 is SGHDT and CDR2 YYEEEE. CDR3 length: 15 residues. Trimming removed 0 bases from V and 4 bases from J, with 13 bases in between. This CDR3 is CASSLVSTGTYGYTF. The CDR3 DNA reads as TGTGCCAGCAGCTTGGTTTCGACAGGAACCTATGGCTACACCTTC.

This chain joins TRBV7-9 and TRBJ2-7; 11 bases align to TRBD2. The V segment lost 2 bases and the J segment 6 bases; nucleotides outside the gene matches: 12. The CDR3 sequence is 17 residues long. Germline lookup yields CDR1 SEHNR and CDR2 FQNEAQ (reference sequence). The CDR3 DNA sequence: TGTGCCAGCAGCTTAACTAGCGGGAGAACCATGGGGAGCGAGCAGTACTTC. Its protein product is CASSLTSGRTMGSEQYF.

In its sample, this clone was seen once. V gene TRBV28 combines with J gene TRBJ1-3; weak D call: TRBD1 (6 bases). Germline CDR1 is MDHEN and CDR2 is SYDVKM. V shed 8 bases and J shed 0 bases, with 11 bases lying between them. The CDR3 runs to 14 residues. The CDR3 bases are TGTGCCAGCTACCCGACAGGCTCTGGAAACACCATATATTTT. It encodes CASYPTGSGNTIYF.